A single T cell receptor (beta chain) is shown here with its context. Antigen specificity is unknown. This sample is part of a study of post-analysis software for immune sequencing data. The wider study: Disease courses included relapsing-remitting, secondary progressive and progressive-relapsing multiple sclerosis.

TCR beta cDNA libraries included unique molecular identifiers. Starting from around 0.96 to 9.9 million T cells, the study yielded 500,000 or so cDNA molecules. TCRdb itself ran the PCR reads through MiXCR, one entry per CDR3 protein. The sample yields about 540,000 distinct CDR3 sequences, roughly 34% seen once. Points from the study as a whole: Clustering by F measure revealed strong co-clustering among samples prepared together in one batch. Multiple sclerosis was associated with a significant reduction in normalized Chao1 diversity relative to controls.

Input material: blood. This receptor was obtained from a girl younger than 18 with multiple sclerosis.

CDR3: CASSASRGGADSETQYF. In nucleotides, the CDR3 is TGTGCCAGCAGCGCCAGTCGCGGGGGGGCCGATTCGGAGACCCAGTACTTC. The chain has TRBV9 and TRBJ2-5; 9 bases fit TRBD2. The CDR3 is made up of 17 amino acids. Germline values: CDR1 SGDLS, CDR2 YYNGEE. Trimming took 3 bases from V and 5 from J; bases not matched to a gene: 14. Based on the CDR3 plus reference TRBV9 and TRBJ2-5, the full variable domain is DSGVTQTPKHLITATGQRVTLRCSPRSGDLSVYWYQQSLDQGLQFLIQYYNGEERAKGNILERFSAQQFPDLHSELNLSSLELGDSALYFCASSASRGGADSETQYFGPGTRLLVL.